This TCR beta chain was observed in a study of T cell repertoires in ileal Crohn's disease. Study-level information: About 37% were active smokers at surgery; median disease duration was approximately 7.3 years. Around 0.45 micrograms of biopsy DNA per sample underwent TCRB immunosequencing. General observations from the study: Clonal expansions were more frequent in active smokers than non-smokers at surgery.

The method was immunoSEQ multiplex PCR; TCRdb's version includes in-frame clones alone and lacks a portion of them. Of 8,000 or so clones listed, over 75% were seen once; the top ten hold 9.5% to 12%. For this clone: Its antigen is currently unknown.

Time point here: inflamed ileum from the surgical specimen. Sequencing was performed on ileal tissue. This receptor was taken from an adult with Crohn's disease.

The DNA for the CDR3 is TGTGCCAGCAGCTTAGACAGCTTCTCTGGAAACACCATATATTTT. Translating gives CASSLDSFSGNTIYF. The J gene is TRBJ1-3, the V gene TRBV7-9; D remains unclear. Germline V gives CDR1 SEHNR, CDR2 FQNEAQ (reference sequence). The CDR3 contains 15 residues. The germline V and J ends were trimmed by 1 base and 0 bases, with 7 bases remaining between them.